The T cell receptor beta chain described here comes from a study of OX40 agonist ivuxolimab in advanced cancers. Details on this clone: What it recognizes is unknown.

Profiled with immunoSEQ multiplex PCR; TCRdb holds only in-frame clones, not every one. This table holds tens of thousands of clones, 86% found once. Whole-study findings and limits: Within 6 weeks, CD4+ and CD8+ blood T cells expanded clonally at 0.1 to 3.0 mg/kg. People who partly responded at 0.1-3.0 mg/kg had some of the least clonal expansion seen. The average count of expanded clones was higher among CD8+ T cells than among CD4+. In a subset of nonresponders, normalized T-cell clonal expansion was also low.

The receptor was isolated from an adult with an advanced solid tumor such as melanoma, head and neck, liver or kidney cancer. This material consisted of CD4+ or CD8+ T cells sorted from blood, taken in a trial of the OX40 agonist ivuxolimab.

DNA of the CDR3: TGTGCCAGCAGCTTGGACAGCATCACCTACGAGCAGTACTTC. This encodes CASSLDSITYEQYF. This chain links TRBV5-4 with TRBJ2-7; D not resolved. Per the germline V gene, CDR1 is SGHNT and CDR2 is YYREEE (reference sequence). The CDR3 extends over 14 amino acids. With 0 bases removed from V and 2 bases from J, the gap between germline ends came to 9 bases.